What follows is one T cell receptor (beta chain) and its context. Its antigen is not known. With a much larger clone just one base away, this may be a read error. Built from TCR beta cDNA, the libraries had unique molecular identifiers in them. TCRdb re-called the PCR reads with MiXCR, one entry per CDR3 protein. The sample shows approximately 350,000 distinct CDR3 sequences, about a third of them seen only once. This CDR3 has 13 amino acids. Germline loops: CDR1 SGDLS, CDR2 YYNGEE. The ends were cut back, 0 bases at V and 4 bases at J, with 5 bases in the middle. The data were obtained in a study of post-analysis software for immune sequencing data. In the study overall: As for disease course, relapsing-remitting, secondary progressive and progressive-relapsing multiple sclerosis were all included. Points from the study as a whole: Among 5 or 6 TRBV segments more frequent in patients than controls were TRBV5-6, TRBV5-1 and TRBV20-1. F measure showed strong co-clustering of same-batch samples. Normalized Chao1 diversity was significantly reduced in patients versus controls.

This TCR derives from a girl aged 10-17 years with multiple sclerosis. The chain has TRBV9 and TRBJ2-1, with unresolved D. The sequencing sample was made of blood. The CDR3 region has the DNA TGTGCCAGCAGCGTAGGACCATACAATGAGCAGTTCTTC. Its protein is CASSVGPYNEQFF.